This T cell receptor beta chain was identified during a study of blood T cell repertoires in COVID-19. Across the whole study: Samples of COVID-19 (acute and convalescent) were obtained from the United States, Italy and Spain.

Libraries were prepared by immunoSEQ multiplex PCR; TCRdb keeps only in-frame clonotypes and omits some of them. The table lists approximately 190,000 clones, approximately 90% of them singletons, with 5% to 8% in the top ten. Germline V gene lookup returns CDR1 LGHDT and CDR2 YNNKEL (reference sequence). V gave up 5 bases and J gave up 0 bases, with 11 bases separating them. This CDR3 is 15 amino acids long. The sample comprised peripheral blood. J is TRBJ1-5 and V is TRBV3-1 (or the pseudogene TRBV3-2); D call uncertain. The TCR sequence derives from a woman in her forties who had recovered from COVID-19. The DNA for the CDR3 is TGTGCCAGCAGCGCAGACGGGTATAGCAATCAGCCCCAGCATTTT. This codes for CASSADGYSNQPQHF.